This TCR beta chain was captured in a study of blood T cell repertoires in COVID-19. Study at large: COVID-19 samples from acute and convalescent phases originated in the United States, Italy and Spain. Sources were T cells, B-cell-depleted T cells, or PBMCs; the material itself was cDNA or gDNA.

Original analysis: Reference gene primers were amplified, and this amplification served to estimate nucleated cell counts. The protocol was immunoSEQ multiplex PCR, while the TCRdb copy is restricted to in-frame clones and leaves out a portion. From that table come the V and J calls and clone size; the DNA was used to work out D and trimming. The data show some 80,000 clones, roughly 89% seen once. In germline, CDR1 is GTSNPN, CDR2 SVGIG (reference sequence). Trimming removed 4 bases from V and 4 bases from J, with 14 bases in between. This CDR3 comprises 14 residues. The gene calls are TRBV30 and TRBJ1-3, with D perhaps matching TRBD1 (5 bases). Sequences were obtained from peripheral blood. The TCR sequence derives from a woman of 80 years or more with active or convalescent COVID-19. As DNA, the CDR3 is TGTGCCTGGACCTACCAAGGGGCCGGAAACACCATATATTTT. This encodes CAWTYQGAGNTIYF.